These 23 T cell receptor beta chains share one sample of origin, sequenced in a study of T cell repertoires in cytomegalovirus infection. Their recognized antigens are unknown. TCRdb fed the reads into MiXCR, producing one record per CDR3 protein. The sample yields roughly 800,000 distinct CDR3 sequences, roughly 29% seen once. The specimen was cultured CD8+ T cells from PBMCs, collected from culture after CMV antigen stimulation. These receptors all come from a human donor in good health (CMV status not recorded). Some clones in this sample may be carry-over from other donors' samples.

J is TRBJ1-5 and V is TRBV6-1; D gene unclear. CDR1 is MNHNS and CDR2 is SASEGT in the germline V gene. This CDR3 is 14 amino acids long. V dropped 5 bases and J dropped 0 bases, with 8 bases sitting between them. CDR3 loop: CASSSSDSNQPQHF. DNA of the CDR3: TGTGCCAGCAGTTCGTCGGATAGCAATCAGCCCCAGCATTTT.

The V and J genes are TRBV6-2 or TRBV6-3 and TRBJ1-2; the D gene is possibly TRBD1 (6 bases). Germline V lookup: CDR1 MNHEY, CDR2 SVGEGT. V was trimmed by 6 bases and J by 4 bases, leaving 15 bases between them. The CDR3 contains 14 residues. Written as DNA, the CDR3 is TGTGCCAGCAGACAACAGGGAAAAGGCTATGGCTACACCTTC. It translates to CASRQQGKGYGYTF.

This clonotype has a handful of counts. The CDR3 region is CASSVLQGATNEKLFF. The DNA of the CDR3 is TGTGCCAGCAGCGTATTACAGGGTGCAACTAATGAAAAACTGTTTTTT. V gene TRBV7-9 combines with J gene TRBJ1-4; D may be TRBD1 (6 bases). V was trimmed by 5 bases and J by 0 bases, leaving 13 bases between them. Per germline, CDR1 SEHNR and CDR2 FQNEAQ (reference sequence). The CDR3 has 16 residues.

The chain links TRBV13 to TRBJ2-7; D remains ambiguous. Germline V gene data show CDR1 as PRHDT and CDR2 as FYEKMQ (reference sequence). V was trimmed by 2 bases and J by 2 bases, leaving 10 bases between them. There are 14 residues in the CDR3. Here the CDR3 reads CASSLLDGPYEQYV. The CDR3 DNA reads as TGTGCCAGCAGCTTACTAGACGGACCCTACGAGCAGTACGTC.

This clonotype was observed many times. The chain employs TRBV7-9 and TRBJ1-2, with TRBD1 identical over 7 bases. V gave up 2 bases and J gave up 8 bases; unmatched junction bases: 5. The CDR3 length is 13 residues. Germline V gene lookup returns CDR1 SEHNR and CDR2 FQNEAQ (reference sequence). The CDR3 nucleotides are TGTGCCAGCAGCTTAAAACAGGGGTACGGCTACACCTTC. It translates to CASSLKQGYGYTF.

The CDR3 DNA reads TGTGCCAGCAGTTTTGACTTCTCCTACAATGAGCAGTTCTTC. Protein sequence: CASSFDFSYNEQFF. The V call is TRBV6-6, the J call TRBJ2-1; unclear D gene. Per germline, CDR1 MNHNY and CDR2 SVGAGI (reference sequence). This CDR3 is built from 14 residues. V was cut by 4 bases and J by 0 bases, with 7 bases left in between.

This clonotype came up a few times. The V gene is TRBV15, the J gene TRBJ1-5; no definite D call. From germline, CDR1 is LNHNV and CDR2 YYDKDF (reference sequence). This CDR3 has 15 residues. Deletions cut 5 bases from V and 1 base from J, with 12 bases between. CDR3: CATSASWGSNQPQHF. CDR3 DNA: TGTGCCACCAGCGCCAGCTGGGGAAGCAATCAGCCCCAGCATTTT.

CDR3 nucleotides: TGTGCCAGCAGTGAAGACCGATTTCGCACAGATACGCAGTATTTT. Translation: CASSEDRFRTDTQYF. J is TRBJ2-3 and V is TRBV2, with no clear D. This CDR3 is built from 15 residues. The germline V gene encodes CDR1 SNHLY and CDR2 FYNNEI. Between the trimmed V and J ends, which lost 1 base and 1 base, there was a span of 9 bases.

The J gene is TRBJ1-3, the V gene TRBV6-8; no clear D. This CDR3 spans 11 amino acids. CDR1 is MNHGY and CDR2 is SAAAGT in the germline V gene. With 6 bases removed from V and 10 bases from J, the gap between germline ends came to 10 bases. In DNA form, the CDR3 reads TGTGCCAGCAGGTCAGGCAAGACCATATATTTT. Translated, it gives CASRSGKTIYF.

This chain joins TRBV28 and TRBJ2-2; 9 bases map to TRBD1. This CDR3 has 17 amino acids. V dropped 6 bases and J dropped 5; count of bases not matched to a gene: 13. Germline-derived CDR1 and CDR2 are MDHEN and SYDVKM. The DNA for the CDR3 is TGTGCCAGCAGATACTATCAAACAGGGGGCAAGACCGGGGAGCTGTTTTTT. Its protein is CASRYYQTGGKTGELFF.

This clonotype came up many times. This rearrangement joins TRBV6-5 to TRBJ1-1, with no clear D. Germline lookup yields CDR1 MNHEY and CDR2 SVGAGI. The CDR3 extends over 14 amino acids. Trimming took off 0 bases at V and 5 bases at J, with 10 bases between the two ends. The CDR3 sequence is CASSYSGLGTEAFF. The CDR3, as DNA: TGTGCCAGCAGTTACTCGGGCTTAGGGACTGAAGCTTTCTTT.

The chain couples TRBV7-9 to TRBJ1-2; TRBD1 matches 9 bases. Trimming cost V 7 bases and J 3 bases; bases outside gene matches: 9. This CDR3 region has 15 residues. Germline CDR1 is SEHNR and CDR2 is FQNEAQ (reference sequence). The CDR3 reads CASIFLDRGDYGYTF. CDR3 DNA: TGTGCCAGCATTTTTTTGGACAGGGGAGACTATGGCTACACCTTC.

This clonotype has only a few counts. At one of its ends the junction is not consistent with the germline gene, which may arise from a read error. The chain employs TRBV5-1 and TRBJ1-2; 9 nucleotides line up with TRBD1. Germline CDR1 and CDR2: SGHRS and YFSETQ. The CDR3 loop spans 14 amino acids. CDR3 loop: CASTLGQGLAGYTF. For the CDR3, the DNA is TGCGCCAGCACCTTGGGACAGGGTTTAGCAGGCTACACCTTC.

This clonotype was recorded many times. At one of its ends the junction is not consistent with the germline gene, which may arise from a read error. J is TRBJ1-3 and V is TRBV6-1, with 7 bases fitting TRBD1. Germline values: CDR1 MNHNS, CDR2 SASEGT. This CDR3 spans 16 amino acids. CDR3 amino acids: CASIYRGEGAGSTIYF. The CDR3 nucleotides are TGTGCCAGCATATACAGGGGCGAGGGAGCTGGAAGCACCATATATTTT.

The table lists this clonotype with many counts. A single base separates this from a much larger clone, so it may be a read error. The chain couples TRBV7-2 to TRBJ2-3; TRBD2 matches 11 bases. CDR1 and CDR2 from the germline V gene are SGHTA and FQGNSA. The CDR3 spans 16 residues. Germline trimming cut 1 base from V and 2 bases from J; bases unmatched to any gene: 2. The CDR3 loop reads CASSLELAGATDTQYF. The DNA for the CDR3 is TGTGCCAGCAGCTTAGAACTAGCGGGGGCCACAGATACGCAGTATTTT.

This clonotype was seen repeatedly, ten times or more. Possible read error: a much larger clone is one base away. The chain recombines TRBV7-9 with TRBJ2-1; the match to TRBD2 covers 14 bases. The CDR3 loop spans 15 amino acids. Germline trimming cut 5 bases from V and 6 bases from J; bases unmatched to any gene: 3. CDR1 and CDR2 (germline): SEHNR, FQNEAQ (reference sequence). DNA of the CDR3: TGTGCCAGCAGCGAGACTAGCGGGGGGGCCAATGAGCAGTTCTTC. It translates to CASSETSGGANEQFF.

This clonotype was detected only a few times. This chain uses TRBV29-1 with TRBJ1-1; D is perhaps TRBD1 (5 bases). V was pared by 5 bases and J by 1 base, with 8 bases between. CDR1 is SQVTM, CDR2 ANQGSEA, per germline. This CDR3 is 12 amino acids long. The CDR3 coding sequence is TGCAGCGTTTCCAGGGCGAACACTGAAGCTTTCTTT. This codes for CSVSRANTEAFF.

This chain joins TRBV6-2 or TRBV6-3 and TRBJ1-5; 9 bases agree with TRBD1. This CDR3 spans 17 amino acids. The germline gives CDR1 MNHEY, CDR2 SVGEGT. V dropped 8 bases and J dropped 8; count of bases not matched to a gene: 19. CDR3 DNA sequence: TGTGCCAGCGTAAAAAAACGGGACAGGGCCCCCCCAAAGCCCCAGCATTTT. This sequence encodes CASVKKRDRAPPKPQHF.

The sample holds a few counts of this clonotype. The rearrangement links TRBV3-1 to TRBJ2-5; the match to TRBD2 covers 9 bases. The CDR3 extends over 16 amino acids. Germline lookup yields CDR1 LGHDT and CDR2 YNNKEL (reference sequence). The trim removed 2 bases at V and 1 base at J, leaving 5 bases unmatched. CDR3 sequence: CASSQLGTSIQETQYF. The CDR3 DNA reads TGTGCCAGCAGCCAACTGGGGACTAGCATCCAAGAGACCCAGTACTTC.

This clonotype was seen repeatedly, ten times or more. The chain carries TRBV12-3 or TRBV12-4 and TRBJ1-4; unclear D gene. The CDR3 is 14 residues long. V lost 8 bases, J lost 0 bases, and 10 bases lay in between. The CDR3 nucleotides read TGTGCCAGCCGAATGGCTGCAACTAATGAAAAACTGTTTTTT. Amino acids: CASRMAATNEKLFF.

This clonotype was observed a few times. The V call is TRBV27, the J call TRBJ2-3, with D possibly being TRBD2 (6 bases). The CDR3 consists of 15 residues. Germline V gives CDR1 MNHEY, CDR2 SMNVEV (reference sequence). V was cut by 5 bases and J by 3 bases, with 15 bases left in between. CDR3 protein: CASSILSGVTDTQYF. The CDR3 DNA reads TGTGCCAGCAGTATTTTATCGGGGGTTACAGATACGCAGTATTTT.

The V gene is TRBV12-3 or TRBV12-4, the J gene TRBJ1-6; TRBD1 aligns across 8 bases. V trimming: 6 bases; J trimming: 0 bases; junction bases outside the gene matches: 7. There are 17 residues in the CDR3. CDR3 nucleotide sequence: TGTGCCAGCAGGCAGACAGGGGTGAGCTCCTATAATTCACCCCTCCACTTT. The encoded protein is CASRQTGVSSYNSPLHF.

The CDR3 region has the DNA TGTGCCAGCAGACCTTTGGGACAGTTGAACACTGAAGCTTTCTTT. This sequence encodes CASRPLGQLNTEAFF. The V and J genes are TRBV12-3 or TRBV12-4 and TRBJ1-1, with 7 bases identical to TRBD1. V dropped 6 bases and J dropped 0; count of bases not matched to a gene: 7. This CDR3 spans 15 amino acids.